These T cell receptor beta chains were read from a single sample in a study of shared clonotypes between healthy human individuals. Method: immunoSEQ multiplex PCR; TCRdb's copy keeps in-frame clones and lacks some. The sample lists over 2,000,000 clones; around 95% were seen once. Sequenced input: naive CD8+ T cells from PBMCs. The receptors come from a man aged 18 to 29 in good health. Some clones in this sample may be carry-over from other donors' samples. CDR3s include the opening cysteine and the closing phenylalanine or tryptophan. Each record gives: D gene, clone size, V gene, J gene, CDR3 DNA, CDR3 protein. D genes are given only for firm matches. Expanded clones are given a class, and other clones once, few, many or no size at all.

D: NA
size: NA
V: TRBV6-5
J: TRBJ2-7
DNA: TGTGCCAGCAGTTACAGGGTTTCCGACGAGCAGTACTTC
CDR3: CASSYRVSDEQYF

D: NA
size: NA
V: TRBV4-2
J: TRBJ2-7
DNA: TGTGCCAGCAGCCAAGATAGTGGCAGGGGTAACGAGCAGTACTTC
CDR3: CASSQDSGRGNEQYF

D: TRBD2
size: NA
V: TRBV19
J: TRBJ2-1
DNA: TGTGCCAGTAGTATAGGTCTAGCGGGAGGGGAGCAGTTCTTC
CDR3: CASSIGLAGGEQFF

D: NA
size: few
V: TRBV4-1
J: TRBJ1-5
DNA: TGCGCCAGCAGCCAAGGGCCGAGCAATCAGCCCCAGCATTTT
CDR3: CASSQGPSNQPQHF

D: TRBD1
size: NA
V: TRBV6-5
J: TRBJ1-4
DNA: TGTGCCAGCAGCCCGACTGACAGGGGGGATGAAAAACTGTTTTTT
CDR3: CASSPTDRGDEKLFF

D: NA
size: once
V: TRBV4-1
J: TRBJ1-1
DNA: TGCGCCAGCAGCCAAGAGGCTGGTAATATGAACACTGAAGCTTTCTTT
CDR3: CASSQEAGNMNTEAFF

D: NA
size: NA
V: TRBV9
J: TRBJ1-2
DNA: TGTGCCAGCAGCGTAGGTGGTGGCAGCTCACCCGGCTACACCTTC
CDR3: CASSVGGGSSPGYTF

D: TRBD2
size: NA
V: TRBV5-1
J: TRBJ2-7
DNA: TGCGCCAGCAGCGGGAGACAAGCGGGGGTTTCCTACGAGCAGTACTTC
CDR3: CASSGRQAGVSYEQYF

D: NA
size: NA
V: TRBV15
J: TRBJ1-4
DNA: TGTGCCACCAGCCTCGTAACAACTAATGAAAAACTGTTTTTT
CDR3: CATSLVTTNEKLFF

D: TRBD1
size: NA
V: TRBV14
J: TRBJ2-2
DNA: TGTGCCAGCAGCCAACCGGACAGGGGGCCTAACACCGGGGAGCTGTTTTTT
CDR3: CASSQPDRGPNTGELFF